A single sample is the source of the 28 T cell receptor beta chains below, sequenced in a study of cytomegalovirus exposure and HLA in healthy donors. The PCR had 60 Vbeta and 13 Jbeta primers. The method was immunoSEQ multiplex PCR; TCRdb's version includes in-frame clones alone and lacks a portion of them. The sample holds some 91,000 clones; roughly two thirds are singletons and the top ten take roughly 2.1%. The source material was PBMCs. These receptor sequences come from a human donor in good health.

This clone appeared a few times. V is TRBV30 and J is TRBJ2-1; D unclear. CDR1 is GTSNPN, CDR2 SVGIG, per germline (reference sequence). CDR3 length: 11 amino acids. V lost 4 bases, J lost 7 bases, and 8 bases lay in between. The DNA for the CDR3 is TGTGCCTGGACTAGTTTGAATGAGCAGTTCTTC. Its translation is CAWTSLNEQFF. The whole variable domain, filled in from reference TRBV30 and TRBJ2-1, reads SQTIHQWPATLVQPVGSPLSLECTVEGTSNPNLYWYRQAAGRGLQLLFYSVGIGQISSEVPQNLSASRPQDRQFILSSKKLLLSDSGFYLCAWTSLNEQFFGPGTRLTVL.

The V gene is TRBV5-1, the J gene TRBJ2-7, with 7 positions matching TRBD1. With V trimmed by 4 bases and J by 2 bases, 6 bases remained unmatched. The germline gives CDR1 SGHRS, CDR2 YFSETQ. CDR3 length: 14 amino acids. CDR3 loop: CASSNKTGPYEQYF. DNA for the CDR3: TGCGCCAGCAGCAATAAGACAGGGCCCTACGAGCAGTACTTC.

J is TRBJ1-2 and V is TRBV10-3; D unresolved. Looked up from germline, CDR1 is ENHRY and CDR2 is SYGVKD. The V and J ends lost 0 bases and 1 base respectively, with 21 bases between them. The CDR3 runs 19 residues. The CDR3 DNA reads TGTGCCATCAGTGAGTCTCTGAGGGAGCAACGTAATAGTAACTATGGCTACACCTTC. It is translated as CAISESLREQRNSNYGYTF.

The chain is built from TRBV19 and TRBJ2-7, with TRBD1 identical over 9 bases. CDR1 and CDR2 from the germline V gene are LNHDA and SQIVND (reference sequence). The V and J ends lost 5 bases and 4 bases, in that order; junction bases with no gene match: 9. The CDR3 totals 15 residues. The CDR3 nucleotides are TGTGCCAGTAGTGACACCTGGACAGGGGAATACGAGCAGTACTTC. Protein product: CASSDTWTGEYEQYF.

This clone has just a few counts. J is TRBJ1-3 and V is TRBV6-6; a weak D match, TRBD1 (5 bases). Trimming took off 5 bases at V and 0 bases at J, with 5 bases between the two ends. The germline V gene encodes CDR1 MNHNY and CDR2 SVGAGI (reference sequence). This CDR3 is 13 amino acids long. The CDR3 nucleotides are TGTGCCAGCAGTACAGGCTCTGGAAACACCATATATTTT. It yields the protein CASSTGSGNTIYF.

The chain has TRBV4-1 and TRBJ1-6, with D unresolved. The germline V gene has CDR1 MGHRA and CDR2 YSYEKL. Trimming took off 0 bases at V and 10 bases at J, with 19 bases between the two ends. The CDR3 runs 17 residues. The CDR3 DNA reads TGCGCCAGCAGCCAAGATGTCCCCAGCGGCGGTACGTCACCCCTCCACTTT. This codes for CASSQDVPSGGTSPLHF.

This clone was detected a few times. Here the CDR3 DNA reads TGCAGCGTTGTGGCGGGTGGTCAGCCCCAGCATTTT. It translates to CSVVAGGQPQHF. This chain uses TRBV29-1 with TRBJ1-5; D gene uncertain. This CDR3 is 12 amino acids long. V dropped 4 bases and J dropped 6 bases, with 10 bases sitting between them. From germline, CDR1 is SQVTM and CDR2 ANQGSEA.

The J gene is TRBJ2-3, the V gene TRBV9; 10 bases line up with TRBD2. Trimming cost V 3 bases and J 0 bases; bases outside gene matches: 4. This CDR3 is built from 16 residues. Germline values: CDR1 SGDLS, CDR2 YYNGEE. CDR3 in amino acids: CASSGSGGTSTDTQYF. The CDR3, as DNA: TGTGCCAGCAGCGGTAGCGGGGGGACTAGCACAGATACGCAGTATTTT.

The chain combines TRBV6-5 with TRBJ2-7; D ambiguous. The CDR3 consists of 15 residues. Germline V gene data show CDR1 as MNHEY and CDR2 as SVGAGI. V lost 6 bases and J lost 0, with 15 bases in between. The CDR3 DNA sequence: TGTGCCAGCAGCCCCCAAGACTCGAGCTCCTACGAGCAGTACTTC. Its protein product is CASSPQDSSSYEQYF.

J is TRBJ1-4 and V is TRBV11-3; tentative D call: TRBD1 (6 bases). V lost 5 bases and J 0 bases, leaving 13 bases between the germline ends. The V gene's germline CDR1 is SGHNT and CDR2 YENEEA. This CDR3 has 16 residues. The CDR3 region is CASSPRQDPTNEKLFF. The CDR3 DNA reads as TGTGCCAGCAGCCCACGACAGGATCCAACTAATGAAAAACTGTTTTTT.

This chain uses TRBV18 with TRBJ2-1; 9 bases fit TRBD2. This CDR3 region has 14 residues. The germline CDR1 and CDR2 sequences are KGHSH and LQKENI. Trimming removed 11 bases from V and 5 bases from J; junction bases left unmatched: 10. For the CDR3, the DNA is TGTGCCTCCCGGGCGGGGGGGCCGAACAATGAGCAGTTCTTC. Amino acids: CASRAGGPNNEQFF.

Of note for this clone: An end of the junction differs from the germline gene, which may be a read error. The chain combines TRBV15 with TRBJ1-2, with 10 positions matching TRBD1. This CDR3 region has 16 residues. Germline-derived CDR1 and CDR2 are LNHNV and YYDKDF (reference sequence). The DNA for the CDR3 is TGTGCCACCAGCAGGTTCCCGGGACAGGGACAGGGGTTCCTCCTCTTC. Protein product: CATSRFPGQGQGFLLF.

The V call is TRBV5-4, the J call TRBJ2-7; D perhaps matches TRBD1 (6 bases). The CDR3 runs to 13 residues. Trimming cost V 6 bases and J 6 bases, with 16 bases left between them. Germline V CDR1 and CDR2: SGHNT, YYREEE (reference sequence). In DNA, the CDR3 is TGTGCCAGCACGTCTCCCCCAGGGGCCGAGCAGTACTTC. It codes for CASTSPPGAEQYF.

V is TRBV10-3 and J is TRBJ2-1, with 10 positions matching TRBD2. The trim removed 0 bases at V and 7 bases at J, leaving 6 bases unmatched. This CDR3 contains 16 residues. The germline CDR1 and CDR2 sequences are ENHRY and SYGVKD. CDR3 protein: CAISESGAGGWNEQFF. In nucleotides, the CDR3 is TGTGCCATCAGTGAGTCGGGAGCGGGGGGGTGGAATGAGCAGTTCTTC.

The chain employs TRBV11-2 and TRBJ2-7; 13 positions match TRBD2. The CDR3 length is 18 residues. Trimming took 2 bases from V and 0 from J; bases not matched to a gene: 7. Germline V gene sequence: CDR1 SGHAT, CDR2 FQNNGV. In DNA, the CDR3 is TGTGCCAGCAGCTTATCGACTAGCGGGGGGCGGAGCTCCTACGAGCAGTACTTC. It yields the protein CASSLSTSGGRSSYEQYF. The whole variable domain, remainder taken from reference TRBV11-2 and TRBJ2-7, is EAGVAQSPRYKIIEKRQSVAFWCNPISGHATLYWYQQILGQGPKLLIQFQNNGVVDDSQLPKDRFSAERLKGVDSTLKIQPAKLEDSAVYLCASSLSTSGGRSSYEQYFGPGTRLTVT.

The chain has TRBV5-4 and TRBJ2-3; the match to TRBD2 covers 14 bases. Trimming took 3 bases from V and 1 from J; bases not matched to a gene: 1. There are 16 residues in the CDR3. The germline V gene has CDR1 SGHNT and CDR2 YYREEE (reference sequence). The CDR3 sequence: CASSWGLAGGTDTQYF. CDR3 DNA sequence: TGTGCCAGCAGCTGGGGACTAGCGGGGGGCACAGATACGCAGTATTTT.

The rearrangement uses TRBV10-3 and TRBJ1-1; 8 nucleotides align to TRBD1. The CDR3 is 14 residues long. Per germline, CDR1 ENHRY and CDR2 SYGVKD. The V and J ends lost 5 bases and 3 bases, in that order; junction bases with no gene match: 5. This chain's CDR3 is CAISRTGKDTEAFF. DNA for the CDR3: TGTGCCATCAGTAGGACAGGGAAGGACACTGAAGCTTTCTTT.

This clone was counted a few times. This rearrangement joins TRBV18 to TRBJ1-2; 7 positions agree with TRBD1. Unmatched junction bases numbered 7, after V lost 2 bases and J lost 7 bases. This CDR3 spans 14 amino acids. The V gene's germline CDR1 is KGHSH and CDR2 LQKENI. The CDR3, as DNA: TGTGCCAGCTCACCAACGACAGGGACTGGTGGCTACACCTTC. Its protein is CASSPTTGTGGYTF.

There are a few counts of this clone. The J gene is TRBJ2-5, the V gene TRBV7-8, with TRBD2 matching over 12 bases. The assigned J gene may be wrong: the sequence end matches TRBJ2-7 better. CDR3 size: 17 residues. Per the germline V gene, CDR1 is SGHVS and CDR2 is FQNEAQ. The CDR3 DNA follows: TGTGCCAGCAGCTTCTTCCGACTAGCGGGGGTCTCCTACGAGCAGTACTTC. Its protein product is CASSFFRLAGVSYEQYF.

The V gene is TRBV2, the J gene TRBJ1-2; 8 bases map to TRBD1. Trimming at V came to 3 bases and at J to 2 bases, leaving 5 bases not matched to a gene. CDR3 size: 15 residues. CDR1 is SNHLY, CDR2 FYNNEI, per germline. CDR3 sequence reads: CASSETRTGNYGYTF. CDR3 sequence (DNA): TGTGCCAGCAGTGAGACGCGGACAGGGAACTATGGCTACACCTTC.

The J gene is TRBJ1-1, the V gene TRBV30; TRBD1 matches at 9 bases. V lost 2 bases to trimming and J lost 6 bases; unmatched junction nucleotides: 10. This CDR3 has 15 residues. The germline gives CDR1 GTSNPN, CDR2 SVGIG (reference sequence). CDR3 sequence (DNA): TGTGCCTGGAGTTTCTCCCCAGACAGGGGGGCTGAAGCTTTCTTT. This gives the protein CAWSFSPDRGAEAFF.

The V call is TRBV10-3, the J call TRBJ2-7, with TRBD1 matching 8 bases. The germline gives CDR1 ENHRY, CDR2 SYGVKD. The CDR3 spans 15 residues. V dropped 5 bases and J dropped 3; count of bases not matched to a gene: 9. In DNA, the CDR3 is TGTGCCATCAGTACGGACAGGGTACGAAGCTACGAGCAGTACTTC. It is translated as CAISTDRVRSYEQYF.

The rearrangement uses TRBV6-6 and TRBJ2-5; no definite D call. The CDR3 contains 13 residues. V was trimmed by 2 bases and J by 0 bases, leaving 4 bases between them. Germline CDR1 MNHNY, CDR2 SVGAGI (reference sequence). CDR3 amino acids: CASSYPDQETQYF. The CDR3 bases are TGTGCCAGCAGTTACCCAGACCAAGAGACCCAGTACTTC.

This chain connects TRBV6-1 to TRBJ2-5, with D perhaps TRBD2 (6 bases). Germline assignment: CDR1 MNHNS and CDR2 SASEGT. This CDR3 is 15 amino acids long. V lost 2 bases and J lost 2, with 12 bases in between. CDR3 sequence (DNA): TGTGCCAGCAGTGAAATGGGGGGAGAGCAAGAGACCCAGTACTTC. Its translation is CASSEMGGEQETQYF.

This clone was detected a few times. The genes are TRBV7-6 and TRBJ1-3, with a possible D match to TRBD1 (5 bases). The V end was cut by 1 base, the J end by 4 bases, with 11 bases between. This CDR3 spans 15 amino acids. Per the germline V gene, CDR1 is SGHVS and CDR2 is FNYEAQ. CDR3 protein: CASSLGWGPGNTIYF. The DNA for the CDR3 is TGTGCCAGCAGCTTAGGATGGGGCCCAGGAAACACCATATATTTT.

The genes are TRBV6-5 and TRBJ2-1, with D uncertain. The CDR3 length is 13 residues. Trimming shortened V by 5 bases and J by 5 bases, and 10 bases separated the two germline ends. The germline V gene encodes CDR1 MNHEY and CDR2 SVGAGI. The CDR3 DNA is TGTGCCAGCAGTCGCAGAGGAAACAATGAGCAGTTCTTC. Its translation: CASSRRGNNEQFF.

The chain employs TRBV5-5 and TRBJ2-6; TRBD1 matches at 7 bases. The CDR3 length is 16 residues. Germline V gene lookup returns CDR1 SGHKS and CDR2 YYEKEE (reference sequence). V lost 0 bases, J lost 0 bases, and 0 bases stayed unmatched. The CDR3 coding sequence is TGTGCCAGCAGCTTGGGGGACAGCTCTGGGGCCAACGTCCTGACTTTC. It yields the protein CASSLGDSSGANVLTF. Variable domain in full (rest from reference TRBV5-5 and TRBJ2-6): DAGVTQSPTHLIKTRGQQVTLRCSPISGHKSVSWYQQVLGQGPQFIFQYYEKEERGRGNFPDRFSARQFPNYSSELNVNALLLGDSALYLCASSLGDSSGANVLTFGAGSRLTVL.

In this sample, this clone turned up a few times. The V gene is TRBV30, the J gene TRBJ1-4, with D possibly being TRBD1 (5 bases). Germline V gene lookup returns CDR1 GTSNPN and CDR2 SVGIG (reference sequence). The V and J ends lost 8 bases and 3 bases respectively, with 19 bases between them. CDR3 length equals 15 residues. This CDR3 reads CARGTPGAANEKLFF. Written as DNA, the CDR3 is TGTGCCCGGGGGACTCCTGGAGCCGCTAATGAAAAACTGTTTTTT.